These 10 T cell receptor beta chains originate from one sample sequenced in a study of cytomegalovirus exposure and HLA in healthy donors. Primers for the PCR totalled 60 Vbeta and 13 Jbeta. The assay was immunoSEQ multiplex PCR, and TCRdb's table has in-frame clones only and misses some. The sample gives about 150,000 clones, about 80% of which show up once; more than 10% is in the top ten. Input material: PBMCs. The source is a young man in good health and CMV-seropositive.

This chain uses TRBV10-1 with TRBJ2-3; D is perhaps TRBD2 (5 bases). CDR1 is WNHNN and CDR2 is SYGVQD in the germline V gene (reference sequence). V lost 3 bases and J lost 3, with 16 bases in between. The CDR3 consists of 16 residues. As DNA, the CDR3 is TGCGCCAGCAGTGACTCCCGGGATCTTGGAACAGATACGCAGTATTTT. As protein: CASSDSRDLGTDTQYF.

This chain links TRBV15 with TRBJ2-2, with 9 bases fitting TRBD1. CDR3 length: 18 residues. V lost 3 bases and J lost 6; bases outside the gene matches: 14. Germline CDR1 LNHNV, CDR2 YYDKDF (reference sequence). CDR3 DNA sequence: TGTGCCACCAGCAGCACGCGCCGGGACAGGGAGTACGCCGGGGAGCTGTTTTTT. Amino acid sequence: CATSSTRRDREYAGELFF.

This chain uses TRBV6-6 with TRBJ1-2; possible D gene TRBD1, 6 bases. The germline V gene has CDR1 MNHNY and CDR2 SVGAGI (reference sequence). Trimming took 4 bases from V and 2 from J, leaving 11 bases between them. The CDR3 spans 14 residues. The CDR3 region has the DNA TGTGCCAGCAGTTTACAGGGATCGAACTATGGCTACACCTTC. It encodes CASSLQGSNYGYTF.

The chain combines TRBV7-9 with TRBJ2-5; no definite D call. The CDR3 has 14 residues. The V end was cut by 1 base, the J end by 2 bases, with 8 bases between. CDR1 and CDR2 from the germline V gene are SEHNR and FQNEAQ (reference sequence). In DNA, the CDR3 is TGTGCCAGCAGCTTAGTAACTAAACAAGAGACCCAGTACTTC. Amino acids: CASSLVTKQETQYF.

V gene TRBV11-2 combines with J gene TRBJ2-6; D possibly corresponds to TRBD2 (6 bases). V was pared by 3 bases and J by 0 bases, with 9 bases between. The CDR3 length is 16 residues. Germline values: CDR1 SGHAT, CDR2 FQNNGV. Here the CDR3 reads CASSFIGGSGANVLTF. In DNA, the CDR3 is TGTGCCAGCAGCTTCATCGGGGGCTCTGGGGCCAACGTCCTGACTTTC.

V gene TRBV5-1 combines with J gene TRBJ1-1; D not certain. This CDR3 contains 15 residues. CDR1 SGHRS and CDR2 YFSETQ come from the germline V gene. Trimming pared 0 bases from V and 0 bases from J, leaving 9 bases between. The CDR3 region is CASSLDGRLNTEAFF. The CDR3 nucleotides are TGCGCCAGCAGCTTGGATGGCCGATTGAACACTGAAGCTTTCTTT.

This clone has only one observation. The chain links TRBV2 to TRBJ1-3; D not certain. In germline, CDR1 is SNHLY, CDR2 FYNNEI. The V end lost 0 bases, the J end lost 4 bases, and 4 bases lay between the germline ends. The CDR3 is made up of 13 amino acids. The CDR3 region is CASSEAQGNTIYF. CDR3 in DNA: TGTGCCAGCAGTGAAGCTCAGGGAAACACCATATATTTT.

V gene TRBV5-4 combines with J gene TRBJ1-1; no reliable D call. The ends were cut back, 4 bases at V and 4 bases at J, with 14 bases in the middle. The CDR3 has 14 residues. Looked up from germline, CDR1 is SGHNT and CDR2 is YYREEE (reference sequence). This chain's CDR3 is CASSLGGLGTEAFF. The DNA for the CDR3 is TGTGCCAGCAGCCTGGGAGGGTTAGGCACTGAAGCTTTCTTT.

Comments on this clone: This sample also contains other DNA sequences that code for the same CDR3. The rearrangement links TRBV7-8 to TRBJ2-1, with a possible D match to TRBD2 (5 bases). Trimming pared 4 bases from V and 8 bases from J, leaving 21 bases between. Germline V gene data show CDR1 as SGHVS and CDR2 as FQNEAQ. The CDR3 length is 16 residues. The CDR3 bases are TGTGCCAGCAGCTCAAGATACGGGGATTCCTTAGATGAGCAGTTCTTC. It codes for CASSSRYGDSLDEQFF.

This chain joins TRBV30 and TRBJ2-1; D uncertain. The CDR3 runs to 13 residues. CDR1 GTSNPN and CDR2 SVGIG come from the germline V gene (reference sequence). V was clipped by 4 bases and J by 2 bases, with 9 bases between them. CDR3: CAWTSYTYNEQFF. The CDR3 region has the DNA TGTGCCTGGACTTCTTATACCTACAATGAGCAGTTCTTC.